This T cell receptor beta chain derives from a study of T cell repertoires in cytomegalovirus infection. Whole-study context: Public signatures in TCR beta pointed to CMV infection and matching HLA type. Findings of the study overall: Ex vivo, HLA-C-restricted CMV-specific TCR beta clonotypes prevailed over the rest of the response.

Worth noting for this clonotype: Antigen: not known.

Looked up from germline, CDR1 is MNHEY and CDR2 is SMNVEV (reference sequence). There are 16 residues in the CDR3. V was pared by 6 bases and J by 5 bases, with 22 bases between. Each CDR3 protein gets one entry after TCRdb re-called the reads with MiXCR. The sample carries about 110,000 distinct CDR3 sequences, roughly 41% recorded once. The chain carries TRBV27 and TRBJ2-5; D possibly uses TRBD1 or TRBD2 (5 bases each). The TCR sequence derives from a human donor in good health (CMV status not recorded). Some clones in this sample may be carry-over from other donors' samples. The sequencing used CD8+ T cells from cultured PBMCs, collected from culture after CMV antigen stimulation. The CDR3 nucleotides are TGTGCCAGCAGCAGACTGCCCGGGACCATAGGGGAGACCCAGTACTTC. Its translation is CASSRLPGTIGETQYF.